The 5 T cell receptor beta chains below were found in one sample sequenced in a study of cytomegalovirus exposure and HLA in healthy donors. It was with 60 Vbeta and 13 Jbeta primers that the PCR ran. Assay: immunoSEQ multiplex PCR; the TCRdb copy retains only in-frame clones and omits some. The sample contains 97,000 or so clones, roughly 9.4% of which appear only once. Sequenced: PBMCs. Receptor source: a man between 50 and 59 years old in good health and CMV-seropositive.

This clone was counted between two and nine times. This chain connects TRBV4-1 to TRBJ2-5; 12 nucleotides align to TRBD2. V lost 4 bases to trimming and J lost 5 bases; unmatched junction nucleotides: 5. CDR1 and CDR2 from the germline V gene are MGHRA and YSYEKL. This CDR3 region has 15 residues. The CDR3 is CASSLLAGGWETQYF. The CDR3, as DNA: TGCGCCAGCAGCCTCCTAGCGGGAGGGTGGGAGACCCAGTACTTC.

This clone was detected a few times. The chain uses TRBV5-4 and TRBJ2-7; 8 positions agree with TRBD1. The CDR3 spans 14 residues. With V trimmed by 4 bases and J by 2 bases, 5 bases remained unmatched. The germline V gene encodes CDR1 SGHNT and CDR2 YYREEE (reference sequence). Here the CDR3 reads CASSRGQDPYEQYF. As DNA, the CDR3 is TGTGCCAGCAGCAGGGGACAGGACCCCTACGAGCAGTACTTC.

This clone appeared a few times. The rearrangement joins TRBV29-1 to TRBJ1-4, with 7 bases aligning to TRBD1. The CDR3 has 14 amino acids. V gave up 5 bases and J gave up 7 bases; unmatched junction bases: 10. Germline-derived CDR1 and CDR2 are SQVTM and ANQGSEA. The CDR3 region is CSVQGGGSGEKLFF. The CDR3 DNA follows: TGCAGCGTTCAAGGAGGGGGCTCTGGTGAAAAACTGTTTTTT.

This clone was detected a few times. V gene TRBV14 combines with J gene TRBJ2-2; possible D gene TRBD1, 6 bases. This CDR3 is 14 amino acids long. With 4 bases removed from V and 4 bases from J, the gap between germline ends came to 10 bases. Germline V gene sequence: CDR1 SGHDN, CDR2 FVKESK. The CDR3 protein is CASSPGRGTGELFF. CDR3 nucleotide sequence: TGTGCCAGCAGCCCCGGCAGGGGCACCGGGGAGCTGTTTTTT.

This clone was counted at least ten times. This rearrangement joins TRBV28 to TRBJ1-2, with D tentatively TRBD1 (5 bases). The CDR3 consists of 14 residues. Per germline, CDR1 MDHEN and CDR2 SYDVKM. V lost 4 bases to trimming and J lost 2 bases, with 11 bases between them. The DNA for the CDR3 is TGTGCCAGCAGTTCCCCATCAGGGAACTATGGCTACACCTTC. This encodes CASSSPSGNYGYTF.